The rows below give T cell receptor beta chains drawn from one sample of a study of T cell responses to AZD1222 COVID-19 vaccine. The table came from immunoSEQ multiplex PCR; TCRdb's copy has only in-frame clones and leaves some out. The sample includes 95,000 to 150,000 clones, 92% of them seen just once. The specimen was peripheral blood, collected on day 0 of AZD1222 vaccination. The receptors derive from an adult in good health. CDR3s include the opening cysteine and the closing phenylalanine or tryptophan. The order of the fields is D gene, J gene, clone size, V gene, CDR3 protein, CDR3 DNA. A D gene is named only where the DNA matches it firmly. Only some rows state a clone size, as once, few, many or a class for expanded clones.

-,TRBJ2-5,-,TRBV18,CASSPSRQQETQYF,TGTGCCAGCTCACCAAGCCGACAGCAAGAGACCCAGTACTTC
-,TRBJ1-2,-,TRBV19,CASSTRGSYGYTF,TGTGCCAGTAGTACGCGGGGGAGCTATGGCTACACCTTC
-,TRBJ2-5,few,TRBV7-2,CASSLASGAGQETQYF,TGTGCCAGCAGCTTAGCGAGTGGGGCAGGTCAAGAGACCCAGTACTTC
-,TRBJ2-2,-,TRBV30,CAWSVRGPGELFF,TGTGCCTGGAGTGTACGGGGGCCCGGGGAGCTGTTTTTT
-,TRBJ1-1,-,TRBV29-1,CSVDQGRNTEAFF,TGCAGCGTTGACCAGGGTCGGAACACTGAAGCTTTCTTT
-,TRBJ2-3,-,TRBV5-6,CASSLSSTWGHTDTQYF,TGTGCCAGCAGCTTGAGTTCGACGTGGGGCCACACAGATACGCAGTATTTT
-,TRBJ1-5,-,TRBV5-6,CASSFGDSNQPQHF,TGTGCCAGCAGCTTCGGAGATAGCAATCAGCCCCAGCATTTT
-,TRBJ2-7,once,TRBV6-5,CASRVGLSSYEQYF,TGTGCCAGCAGGGTGGGGCTAAGCTCCTACGAGCAGTACTTC
-,TRBJ2-1,-,TRBV2,CASRREYNEQFF,TGTGCCAGCAGACGAGAATACAATGAGCAGTTCTTC
-,TRBJ1-2,once,TRBV6-4,CASSYSGQSDGYTF,TGTGCCAGCAGTTACTCCGGGCAGTCAGATGGCTACACCTTC